The clone carrying this TCR beta chain ranks as large. The data derive from a study of spatial heterogeneity in lung cancer. Every TCR cDNA molecule carried a tag that served as a unique molecular identifier. TCRdb itself ran the 5' RACE reads through MiXCR, one entry per CDR3 protein. The table lists 2,600 or so distinct CDR3 sequences, 1.9% of them singletons. Germline trimming cut 0 bases from V and 4 bases from J; bases unmatched to any gene: 6. CDR3 length: 15 residues. Germline CDR1 DFQATT, CDR2 SNEGSKA (reference sequence). Described time point: sample taken at primary tumor resection. Samples were obtained from some 70 donors, all untreated early-stage non-small cell lung cancer patients.

This TCR derives from a male donor with early-stage non-small cell lung cancer. This sequence joins TRBV20-1 and TRBJ2-4; 7 positions match TRBD1. The specimen comprised normal lung tissue next to the tumor, sampled at surgery. For the CDR3, the DNA is TGCAGTGCTAGAGATCCTGGCAGGGGGAAAAACATTCAGTACTTC. This encodes CSARDPGRGKNIQYF.